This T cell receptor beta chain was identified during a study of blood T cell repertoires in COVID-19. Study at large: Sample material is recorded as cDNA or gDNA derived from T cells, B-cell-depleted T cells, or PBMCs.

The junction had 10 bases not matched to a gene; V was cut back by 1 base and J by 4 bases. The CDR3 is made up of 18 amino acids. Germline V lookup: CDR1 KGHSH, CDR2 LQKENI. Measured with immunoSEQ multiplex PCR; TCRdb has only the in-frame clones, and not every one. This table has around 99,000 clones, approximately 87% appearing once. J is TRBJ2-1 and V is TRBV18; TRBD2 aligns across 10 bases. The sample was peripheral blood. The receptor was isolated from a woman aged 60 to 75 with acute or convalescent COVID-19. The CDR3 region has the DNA TGTGCCAGCTCACCACGATCTGAAGCGGGAGGGGTTTACAATGAGCAGTTCTTC. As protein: CASSPRSEAGGVYNEQFF.